A single sample is the source of the 17 T cell receptor beta chains below, sequenced in a study of OX40 agonist ivuxolimab in advanced cancers. Data came from immunoSEQ multiplex PCR; TCRdb stores just in-frame clones and leaves some out. The table records roughly 63,000 clones, around 89% of them present only once. Sequencing was performed on CD4+ or CD8+ T cells sorted from blood, taken in a trial of the OX40 agonist ivuxolimab. Source of these receptors: an adult with an advanced solid tumor such as melanoma, head and neck, liver or kidney cancer.

This rearrangement joins TRBV7-9 to TRBJ2-5; 9 bases are shared with TRBD2. The CDR3 loop spans 16 amino acids. Germline CDR1 and CDR2: SEHNR and FQNEAQ (reference sequence). With V trimmed by 7 bases and J by 2 bases, 11 bases remained unmatched. CDR3 DNA sequence: TGTGCCAGCAATCGGGAGCGGGGGGCAGGGCAAGAGACCCAGTACTTC. Protein product: CASNRERGAGQETQYF. The variable domain in full, with the rest retrieved from reference TRBV7-9 and TRBJ2-5, is DTGVSQNPRHKITKRGQNVTFRCDPISEHNRLYWYRQTLGQGPEFLTYFQNEAQLEKSRLLSDRFSAERPKGSFSTLEIQRTEQGDSAMYLCASNRERGAGQETQYFGPGTRLLVL.

V gene TRBV6-1 combines with J gene TRBJ2-1; the D gene is possibly TRBD2 (6 bases). CDR1 is MNHNS and CDR2 is SASEGT in the germline V gene. V lost 5 bases, J lost 0 bases, and 11 bases lay in between. The CDR3 spans 15 residues. Here the CDR3 reads CASSRSGSSYNEQFF. CDR3 sequence (DNA): TGTGCCAGCAGTAGGAGCGGGTCCTCCTACAATGAGCAGTTCTTC.

The chain couples TRBV6-6 to TRBJ2-2, with 10 bases matching TRBD2. CDR1 MNHNY and CDR2 SVGAGI come from the germline V gene (reference sequence). V was pared by 10 bases and J by 6 bases, with 11 bases of the junction left unmatched. The CDR3 runs to 15 residues. Here the CDR3 reads CATDTSGGVAGELFF. CDR3 DNA: TGTGCCACCGACACCAGCGGGGGGGTCGCCGGGGAGCTGTTTTTT.

V and J are TRBV5-1 and TRBJ2-1, with D perhaps TRBD1 or TRBD2 (6 bases each). This CDR3 contains 16 residues. Trimming pared 1 base from V and 4 bases from J, leaving 15 bases between. The germline gives CDR1 SGHRS, CDR2 YFSETQ. CDR3 sequence: CASSLNWGRGYNEQFF. CDR3 DNA sequence: TGCGCCAGCAGCTTGAACTGGGGGCGGGGATACAATGAGCAGTTCTTC.

There are a few counts of this clone. This chain links TRBV27 with TRBJ2-3; the D gene is possibly TRBD2 (6 bases). CDR3 length: 15 residues. V lost 3 bases and J lost 4, with 14 bases in between. CDR1 and CDR2 from the germline V gene are MNHEY and SMNVEV (reference sequence). CDR3 DNA: TGTGCCAGCAGTTTGGGGGGTTCCTCAGCAGATACGCAGTATTTT. Translation: CASSLGGSSADTQYF.

This clone was seen a single time. Here the CDR3 reads CASSSTSAEGKTQYF. For the CDR3, the DNA is TGTGCCAGCAGCTCGACTAGCGCAGAAGGAAAGACCCAGTACTTC. This chain connects TRBV7-2 to TRBJ2-5; TRBD2 aligns across 8 bases. The V segment lost 4 bases and the J segment 6 bases; nucleotides outside the gene matches: 10. In germline, CDR1 is SGHTA, CDR2 FQGNSA. The CDR3 loop spans 15 amino acids.

The gene calls are TRBV19 and TRBJ1-2; a possible D gene is TRBD1 (5 bases). Deletions cut 3 bases from V and 1 base from J, with 12 bases between. The CDR3 sequence is 15 residues long. In germline, CDR1 is LNHDA, CDR2 SQIVND (reference sequence). The chain's CDR3 is CASSMGQDDNYGYTF. For the CDR3, the DNA is TGTGCCAGTAGTATGGGGCAGGATGATAACTATGGCTACACCTTC.

The rearrangement uses TRBV9 and TRBJ2-5, with D uncertain. V lost 1 base to trimming and J lost 0 bases, with 1 base between them. Germline CDR1 is SGDLS and CDR2 is YYNGEE. There are 12 residues in the CDR3. The CDR3 region is CASSVNQETQYF. The CDR3 nucleotides read TGTGCCAGCAGCGTAAACCAAGAGACCCAGTACTTC.

The chain carries TRBV6-5 and TRBJ1-3; weak D call: TRBD1 (6 bases). The CDR3 is made up of 14 amino acids. From germline, CDR1 is MNHEY and CDR2 SVGAGI. V lost 2 bases and J lost 4, with 9 bases in between. The CDR3 loop reads CASSYRGSGNTIYF. The DNA for the CDR3 is TGTGCCAGCAGTTACAGGGGGTCCGGAAACACCATATATTTT.

This clone showed up just once. The chain carries TRBV4-1 and TRBJ1-1; no definite D call. Trimming pared 4 bases from V and 1 base from J, leaving 7 bases between. The CDR3 spans 13 residues. CDR1 and CDR2 (germline): MGHRA, YSYEKL. The CDR3 sequence is CASSPQWNTEAFF. CDR3 nucleotides: TGCGCCAGCAGCCCCCAGTGGAACACTGAAGCTTTCTTT.

This clone turned up a few times. This sequence joins TRBV2 and TRBJ1-5; unclear D gene. Germline V CDR1 and CDR2: SNHLY, FYNNEI. The V end was cut by 4 bases, the J end by 2 bases, with 9 bases between. This CDR3 is 14 amino acids long. The CDR3 protein is CASSAWQGNQPQHF. CDR3 bases: TGTGCCAGCAGTGCCTGGCAGGGCAATCAGCCCCAGCATTTT.

V gene TRBV9 combines with J gene TRBJ1-1, with D maybe TRBD1 (5 bases). CDR3 length: 19 amino acids. Trimming took 0 bases from V and 0 from J, leaving 21 bases between them. CDR1 is SGDLS, CDR2 YYNGEE, per germline. The CDR3 coding sequence is TGTGCCAGCAGCGTAGTCGGTAGTGTATCAGGGTCCATGAACACTGAAGCTTTCTTT. Translation gives CASSVVGSVSGSMNTEAFF.

This clone was observed a single time. V usage is TRBV28 and J usage is TRBJ2-3, with 7 bases aligning to TRBD1. Germline CDR1 is MDHEN and CDR2 is SYDVKM. This CDR3 is 14 amino acids long. The J segment lost 7 bases and the V segment lost 5 bases, leaving 9 bases of the junction unmatched. CDR3 sequence (DNA): TGTGCCAGCAGTCGTGGGACAGTGGATAATACGCAGTATTTT. Encoded protein: CASSRGTVDNTQYF.

This clone was picked up one time. This sequence joins TRBV19 and TRBJ1-1; D unresolved. V was shortened by 6 bases and J by 1 base, with 3 bases between the two germline ends. The CDR3 sequence is 11 residues long. CDR1 and CDR2 (germline): LNHDA, SQIVND (reference sequence). CDR3: CASRRNTEAFF. For the CDR3, the DNA is TGTGCCAGTAGGCGGAACACTGAAGCTTTCTTT. Looking up the rest from reference TRBV19 and TRBJ1-1 gives the full variable domain: DGGITQSPKYLFRKEGQNVTLSCEQNLNHDAMYWYRQDPGQGLRLIYYSQIVNDFQKGDIAEGYSVSREKKESFPLTVTSAQKNPTAFYLCASRRNTEAFFGQGTRLTVV.

The chain couples TRBV7-9 to TRBJ2-5, with 9 bases aligning to TRBD2. With the DNA end fitting TRBJ2-7 better, the J assignment may be wrong. This CDR3 is 13 amino acids long. The germline CDR1 and CDR2 sequences are SEHNR and FQNEAQ (reference sequence). CDR3: CASAGGRGYEQYF. CDR3 coding DNA: TGTGCCAGCGCGGGGGGGCGAGGATACGAGCAGTACTTC.

The chain links TRBV19 to TRBJ2-3; D may correspond to TRBD1 or TRBD2 (7 bases each). With 8 bases removed from V and 2 bases from J, the gap between germline ends came to 23 bases. Germline assignment: CDR1 LNHDA and CDR2 SQIVND (reference sequence). The CDR3 is 17 residues long. DNA of the CDR3: TGTGCCAGTCGAATCCCGGGGAGGGACAGCCTCACAGATACGCAGTATTTT. As protein: CASRIPGRDSLTDTQYF. Full variable domain (outside the CDR3, taken from reference TRBV19 and TRBJ2-3): DGGITQSPKYLFRKEGQNVTLSCEQNLNHDAMYWYRQDPGQGLRLIYYSQIVNDFQKGDIAEGYSVSREKKESFPLTVTSAQKNPTAFYLCASRIPGRDSLTDTQYFGPGTRLTVL.

This clone was observed once. The rearrangement joins TRBV5-1 to TRBJ2-1; 12 bases are shared with TRBD2. The junction had 11 bases not matched to a gene; V was cut back by 7 bases and J by 12 bases. In germline, CDR1 is SGHRS, CDR2 YFSETQ. The CDR3 spans 14 residues. This CDR3 is CASRLAGGPGGQFF. The CDR3 DNA is TGCGCCAGCCGGCTAGCGGGGGGGCCGGGAGGGCAGTTCTTC.